A selection of T cell receptor beta chains follows, all from one sample in a study of early T cells in non-severe SARS-CoV-2 infection. Each CDR3 protein is one row after TCRdb ran MiXCR on the 5' RACE reads. The sample carries tens of thousands of distinct CDR3 sequences, about 10% recorded once. What was sequenced was whole blood. The source of these receptors is an adult who was a healthcare worker with PCR-confirmed SARS-CoV-2 infection or an uninfected control (not recorded which). The CDR3 runs from the conserved cysteine through the conserved F or W. The D gene is left open where the match is weak. Clone sizes are given selectively: once, few, many, or a class where the clone is expanded.

cdr3_length d_call j_call v_call clone_size cdr3_nt cdr3_aa
18 - TRBJ1-2 TRBV21-1 few TGTGCCAGCAGCAGAGAGTCGGTGGTAACAGGGGTGAACTATGGCTACACCTTC CASSRESVVTGVNYGYTF
15 - TRBJ1-2 TRBV4-1 - TGCGCCAGCAGCCAAGATCCGGGGATGGGGTATGGCTACACCTTC CASSQDPGMGYGYTF
13 TRBD2 TRBJ2-2 TRBV2 few TGTGCCAGCAAGGGACTAGCGTCCGGGGAGCTGTTTTTT CASKGLASGELFF
17 - TRBJ1-6 TRBV7-9 medium-sized TGTGCCAGCAGCCCAGCCCAACAGAGCTCCTATAATTCACCCCTCCACTTT CASSPAQQSSYNSPLHF
15 TRBD1 TRBJ1-6 TRBV12-3/TRBV12-4 many TGTGCCAGCAGTAAAGGGACAGGGGGTACTTTTCCCCTCCACTTT CASSKGTGGTFPLHF
16 TRBD2 TRBJ2-5 TRBV5-1 - TGCGCCAGCAGCTCGACCCTAGCGGGAAAAGGGGAGACCCAGTACTTC CASSSTLAGKGETQYF
13 - TRBJ2-7 TRBV19 few TGTGCCAGTAGTGTTATCAGCGGCTACGAGCAGTACTTC CASSVISGYEQYF
13 - TRBJ2-1 TRBV14 - TGTGCCAGCAGCCATGGGAGCTACAATGAGCAGTTCTTC CASSHGSYNEQFF
13 - TRBJ2-4 TRBV24-1 few TGTGCCACCAGTCCGGGAGTTGAGAACATTCAGTACTTC CATSPGVENIQYF
14 - TRBJ2-5 TRBV28 few TGTGCCAGCAGTCCCAACGGCGGGACGGAGACCCAGTACTTC CASSPNGGTETQYF
15 - TRBJ2-1 TRBV3-1 - TGTGCCAGCAGCCAAGCCCCAGGGGCCTACAATGAGCAGTTCTTC CASSQAPGAYNEQFF
14 TRBD1 TRBJ2-7 TRBV29-1 - TGCAGCGTTGGTTTCGGACAGGGGCCCCAAGAGCAGTACTTC CSVGFGQGPQEQYF
14 - TRBJ2-5 TRBV7-2 few TGTGCCAGCAGCTTTTTCGGGACCCAAGAGACCCAGTACTTC CASSFFGTQETQYF